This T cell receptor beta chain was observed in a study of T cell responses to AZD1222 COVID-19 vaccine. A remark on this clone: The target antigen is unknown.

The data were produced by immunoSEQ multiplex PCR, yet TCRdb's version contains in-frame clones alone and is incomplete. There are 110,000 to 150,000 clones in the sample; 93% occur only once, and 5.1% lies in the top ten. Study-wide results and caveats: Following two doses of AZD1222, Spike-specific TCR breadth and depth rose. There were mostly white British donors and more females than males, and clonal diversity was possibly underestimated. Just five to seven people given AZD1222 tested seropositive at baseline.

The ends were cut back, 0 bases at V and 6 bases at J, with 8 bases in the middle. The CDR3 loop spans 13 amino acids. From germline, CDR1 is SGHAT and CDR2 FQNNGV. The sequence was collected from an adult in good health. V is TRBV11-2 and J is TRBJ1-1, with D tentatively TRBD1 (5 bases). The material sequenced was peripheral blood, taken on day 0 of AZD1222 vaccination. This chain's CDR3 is CASSLDLGAEAFF. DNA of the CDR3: TGTGCCAGCAGCTTAGATTTGGGGGCTGAAGCTTTCTTT.